This TCR beta chain was found in a study of T cells after yellow fever vaccination. The CDR3 has 15 residues. Per germline, CDR1 SNHLY and CDR2 FYNNEI. V shed 2 bases and J shed 2 bases, with 7 bases lying between them. In TCRdb, the 5' RACE reads were re-called with MiXCR into one record per CDR3 protein. This sample has 20,000 to 25,000 distinct CDR3 sequences, with around 3.3% found just once. This clonotype has ten or more counts. Notes on the study in general: The booster saw the reappearance of most primary-vaccination clones (roughly 97% CD4, around 88% CD8). A limited proportion of clonotypes was detected within both the CD4 and CD8 compartments.

The receptor was isolated from a man younger than 30 who received the YFV17D yellow fever vaccine. The sequenced sample was PBMCs, either bulk or a sorted T-cell subset (CD4+, CD8+, memory, or dextramer-sorted; not recorded which), obtained about 41 days after the first yellow fever vaccination. The chain uses TRBV2 and TRBJ2-6; unclear D gene. The CDR3 DNA reads as TGTGCCAGCAGTGAAACAAGGGCTGGGGCCAACGTCCTGACTTTC. This sequence encodes CASSETRAGANVLTF.